This TCR beta chain was profiled in a study of blood T cell repertoires in COVID-19 (dated by TCRdb to the early 2020s). Regarding the research as a whole: Collaborator samples came from the United States, Italy and Spain and covered acute and convalescent phases of COVID-19. The prospective study material was composed of cDNA or gDNA derived from T cells, B-cell-depleted T cells, or PBMCs. Subjects who had been exposed to COVID-19, were actively infected with it, or had recovered from it provided the deeply sampled blood TCRbeta repertoires that made up the dataset. The repertoires were released in a freely available public database meant as a resource for research on the immune response to SARS-CoV-2. The samples were drawn from the first 160 participants of the ongoing ImmuneRACE study and from some 1,300 subjects provided by 6 global collaborators. A de-identified subject ID, COVID-19 status, age in years and sex were almost always included in the sample metadata. Where HLA class I and class II types were available, the types were taken from metadata supplied by the sample provider, not from assay-based typing.

The immunoSEQ Assay, a bias-controlled multiplex PCR, was used to amplify TCRbeta CDR3 regions from genomic DNA. Turning to the authors' computational methods: The number of nucleated cells in each sample was estimated by amplification of reference gene primers within the assay. To quantify the absolute abundance of each unique TCRbeta CDR3 rearrangement, sequence reads were collapsed and filtered. For each sample, productive Simpson clonality was calculated as the square root of Simpson's diversity index across productive rearrangements. The immuneACCESS repertoire file appears here via TCRdb, limited to in-frame rearrangements. These files lack a portion of the clones; in checked studies, under half of the deficit traces to unresolved V genes, and the cause of the others is not known. D and trimming were read from the DNA, whereas the V and J calls and clone size are those reported in that table. The sample table contains approximately 270,000 clones; only one count was recorded for 88% of them. Roughly 6% of the sample is taken by the ten largest.

At one collaborating source in Seattle, patients were enrolled during active infection and were followed longitudinally through the course of disease. Collaborating institutions collected whole blood in K2EDTA tubes following their own protocols. Collaborator samples were shipped for TCRbeta analysis as frozen whole blood, isolated PBMCs, or DNA extracted from either sample type. CDR1 MDHEN and CDR2 SYDVKM were looked up in the germline V gene. The CDR3 has 16 amino acids, counting the end cysteine and phenylalanine. Left in the record is the CDR3 DNA by itself, 48 bases read in frame from the first base. V ends up 7 bases short and J 5 bases short, with an unmatched junction base count of 10. A single count supports this clone. Its antigen remains unidentified. Base qualities are not recorded, but no much larger clone differs from it by a single base. Study-wide conclusions, independent of this receptor: Clinical and demographic metadata were provided uncurated, with the amount varying by source and participant.

Specimen: peripheral blood. The TCR comes from a woman aged 25 to 45 with COVID-19, enrolled during active disease. Recombination connected TRBV28 to TRBJ2-1; TRBD2 matches 11 bases in the middle. The CDR3 region has the sequence CASNSGVSGGDNEQFF. The DNA sequence reads TGTGCCAGCAACTCTGGGGTTAGCGGGGGGGACAATGAGCAGTTCTTC.